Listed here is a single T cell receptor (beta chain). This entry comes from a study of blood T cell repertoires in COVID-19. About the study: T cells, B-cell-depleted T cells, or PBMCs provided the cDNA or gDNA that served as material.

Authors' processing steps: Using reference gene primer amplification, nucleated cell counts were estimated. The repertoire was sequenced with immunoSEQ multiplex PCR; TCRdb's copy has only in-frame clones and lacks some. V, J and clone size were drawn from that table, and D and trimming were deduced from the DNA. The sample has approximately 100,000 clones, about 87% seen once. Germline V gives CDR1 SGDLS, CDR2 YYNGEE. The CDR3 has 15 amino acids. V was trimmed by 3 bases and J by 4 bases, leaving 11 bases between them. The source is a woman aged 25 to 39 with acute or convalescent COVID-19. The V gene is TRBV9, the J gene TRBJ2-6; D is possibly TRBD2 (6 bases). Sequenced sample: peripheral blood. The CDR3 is CASSAGVAGANVLTF. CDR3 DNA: TGTGCCAGCAGCGCGGGGGTAGCCGGGGCCAACGTCCTGACTTTC.